These 12 T cell receptor beta chains originate from one sample sequenced in a study of Ad26.COV2.S vaccination and SARS-CoV-2 variants. Sequencing used immunoSEQ multiplex PCR; TCRdb keeps in-frame clones, though not all of them. The sample consists of 410,000 or so clones, 90% of them appearing once. The treatment here: 15 to 20 received Ad26.COV2.S at low or high dose, single or two shots; several received placebo; per-sample allocation not given. After the first vaccine or placebo injection, samples were drawn on day 63. The sequenced sample was peripheral blood, obtained in a trial of Ad26.COV2.S vaccine versus placebo. The receptors were sampled from a person between 18 and 60 years old who received the Ad26.COV2.S COVID-19 vaccine or a placebo.

This chain connects TRBV30 to TRBJ2-3; either TRBD1 or TRBD2 may supply D (5 bases each). Deletions cut 2 bases from V and 9 bases from J, with 12 bases between. From germline, CDR1 is GTSNPN and CDR2 SVGIG (reference sequence). The CDR3 sequence is 12 residues long. CDR3 protein: CAWSTGPSTQYF. CDR3 DNA sequence: TGTGCCTGGAGTACGGGGCCAAGCACGCAGTATTTT.

This clone was seen a single time. The rearrangement joins TRBV5-8 to TRBJ2-1, with 13 bases matching TRBD2. Per the germline V gene, CDR1 is SGHTS and CDR2 is YDEGEE. After removal of 0 bases from V and 8 bases from J, the junction contained 2 bases not matched to a gene. The CDR3 runs 15 residues. CDR3 sequence: CASSLGLAGGYEQFF. CDR3 nucleotides: TGTGCCAGCAGCTTGGGACTAGCGGGAGGCTATGAGCAGTTCTTC.

The V gene is TRBV27, the J gene TRBJ2-1; 11 positions agree with TRBD2. Germline values: CDR1 MNHEY, CDR2 SMNVEV (reference sequence). The V and J ends lost 9 bases and 3 bases, in that order; junction bases with no gene match: 4. This CDR3 is built from 14 residues. The CDR3 spells CASSGRAFYNEQFF. For the CDR3, the DNA is TGTGCCAGTAGCGGGAGGGCCTTCTACAATGAGCAGTTCTTC.

The chain links TRBV6-6 to TRBJ1-5, with D unresolved. This CDR3 has 13 residues. V shed 7 bases and J shed 2 bases, with 9 bases lying between them. Germline CDR1 and CDR2: MNHNY and SVGAGI (reference sequence). CDR3 DNA: TGTGCCAGCATTGGTCTAGGCAATCAGCCCCAGCATTTT. This gives the protein CASIGLGNQPQHF.

V gene TRBV5-1 combines with J gene TRBJ1-6, with 11 bases lining up with TRBD1. The length of the CDR3 is 18 residues. Germline V gene lookup returns CDR1 SGHRS and CDR2 YFSETQ. V was pared by 5 bases and J by 6 bases, with 13 bases of the junction left unmatched. CDR3 nucleotides: TGCGCCAGCAGGGCGGATCTAGCCGGGACAGGGGGTAATTCACCCCTCCACTTT. Its protein is CASRADLAGTGGNSPLHF.

This clone was observed a handful of times. The chain is built from TRBV14 and TRBJ1-5, with unresolved D. The CDR3 totals 9 residues. The germline V gene encodes CDR1 SGHDN and CDR2 FVKESK. V was pared by 9 bases and J by 5 bases, with 2 bases between. The CDR3 sequence is CARYQPQHF. The CDR3 nucleotides are TGTGCCAGGTATCAGCCCCAGCATTTT.

This clone came up once. The genes are TRBV9 and TRBJ2-1, with D possibly matching TRBD1 (5 bases). CDR3 length: 15 amino acids. Germline CDR1 reads SGDLS; CDR2 reads YYNGEE. V was cut by 4 bases and J by 5 bases, with 16 bases left in between. CDR3 amino acids: CASSPPYQGHNEQFF. DNA of the CDR3: TGTGCCAGCAGCCCGCCGTACCAGGGTCACAATGAGCAGTTCTTC.

The rearrangement uses TRBV28 and TRBJ1-1; 7 bases fit TRBD1. V gave up 5 bases and J gave up 2 bases; unmatched junction bases: 8. The germline CDR1 and CDR2 sequences are MDHEN and SYDVKM. The CDR3 totals 15 residues. The CDR3 sequence is CASSPKNRGNTEAFF. The CDR3 coding sequence is TGTGCCAGCAGTCCTAAGAACAGGGGAAACACTGAAGCTTTCTTT.

The chain couples TRBV6-5 to TRBJ2-7; the D is unclear. The ends were cut back, 0 bases at V and 1 base at J, with 10 bases in the middle. Germline loops: CDR1 MNHEY, CDR2 SVGAGI. The CDR3 length is 15 residues. The DNA of the CDR3 is TGTGCCAGCAGTTACTCGAACGATTATTCCTACGAGCAGTACTTC. Amino acids: CASSYSNDYSYEQYF.

The chain couples TRBV5-1 to TRBJ2-7, with unresolved D. The CDR3 consists of 14 residues. Deletions cut 4 bases from V and 3 bases from J, with 14 bases between. Germline V gene sequence: CDR1 SGHRS, CDR2 YFSETQ. The CDR3 coding sequence is TGCGCCAGCAGCACAACACTCGGCGGCTACGAGCAGTACTTC. Protein product: CASSTTLGGYEQYF.

The rearrangement links TRBV5-1 to TRBJ2-5; 8 nucleotides line up with TRBD1. The CDR3 totals 15 residues. V lost 4 bases, J lost 1 base, and 6 bases stayed unmatched. Looked up from germline, CDR1 is SGHRS and CDR2 is YFSETQ. This CDR3 is CASSPGQVTQETQYF. The CDR3 DNA sequence: TGCGCCAGCAGCCCGGGACAGGTCACCCAAGAGACCCAGTACTTC.

CDR3 sequence (DNA): TGTGCCAGCTCACCCGTACCCGCGGAGAGGTACTTC. It encodes CASSPVPAERYF. The chain employs TRBV18 and TRBJ2-4; D call uncertain. CDR3 length equals 12 residues. Trimming left V 3 bases short and J 15 bases short, with 15 bases between. Germline CDR1 reads KGHSH; CDR2 reads LQKENI.